Listed here are 15 T cell receptor beta chains from one sample, sequenced in a study of beta chain features in type 1 diabetes (dated by TCRdb to about 2018). Library preparation used the immunoSEQ multiplex PCR assay. The entire isolated RNA was reverse transcribed using the High Capacity cDNA Reverse Transcription Kit, and thus expressed TCRB transcripts were sequenced. As stored in TCRdb, this immuneACCESS dataset retains in-frame rearrangements with V and J assigned. A fraction of the clones does not appear; measured against another copy, unresolved V genes explain less than half of the discrepancy, and the remainder lacks a known reason. This sample holds about 38,000 clones; around 60% were observed only once. Clones ranked in the top ten supply approximately 2% of the sample. Specimen: Tregs from blood. According to the study, the label for this sample's cell subset or site signals: regulatory CD4+ T cells. All receptors derive from a woman aged 30 to 39 in good health.

This clone was seen a single time. The same CDR3 arises from other DNA sequences in this sample as well. This chain links TRBV4-3 with TRBJ2-1; TRBD2 aligns across 14 bases. The trim removed 1 base at V and 9 bases at J, leaving 8 bases unmatched. This CDR3 is 17 amino acids long. CDR1 is LGHNA, CDR2 YSLEER, per germline. The CDR3 DNA reads TGCGCCAGCAGCCAAGCCTTCGGGACTAGCGGGAGACTTGAGCAGTTCTTC. Its protein is CASSQAFGTSGRLEQFF.

This chain connects TRBV7-8 to TRBJ2-2; 7 bases agree with TRBD1. The V gene's germline CDR1 is SGHVS and CDR2 FQNEAQ. The V segment lost 5 bases and the J segment 0 bases; nucleotides outside the gene matches: 6. The CDR3 runs to 16 residues. The CDR3 region has the DNA TGTGCCAGCAGCGCCAGACAGGGTGCGAACACCGGGGAGCTGTTTTTT. This gives the protein CASSARQGANTGELFF.

This chain uses TRBV9 with TRBJ1-6; 8 bases line up with TRBD1. CDR3 size: 15 residues. The trim removed 0 bases at V and 10 bases at J, leaving 6 bases unmatched. Germline V gene lookup returns CDR1 SGDLS and CDR2 YYNGEE. CDR3 coding DNA: TGTGCCAGCAGCGTAGAGGACAGGGTAGGCTCACCCCTCCACTTT. Its translation: CASSVEDRVGSPLHF.

This clone is termed medium-sized. The chain carries TRBV6-6 and TRBJ2-7; 8 bases line up with TRBD1. Germline V CDR1 and CDR2: MNHNY, SVGAGI (reference sequence). Trimming cost V 5 bases and J 4 bases; bases outside gene matches: 4. This CDR3 has 13 residues. The chain's CDR3 is CASSPGQVYEQYF. The CDR3, as DNA: TGTGCCAGCAGTCCGGGACAGGTTTACGAGCAGTACTTC.

The chain uses TRBV7-3 and TRBJ2-3, with 10 nucleotides matching TRBD2. The germline CDR1 and CDR2 sequences are SGHTA and FQGTGA. The CDR3 extends over 17 amino acids. V was clipped by 2 bases and J by 6 bases; unmatched bases: 11. The CDR3 coding sequence is TGTGCCAGCAGCTTAGTCGCTAGCGGGAGCCCTCAGGATACGCAGTATTTT. Translation: CASSLVASGSPQDTQYF.

The genes are TRBV7-9 and TRBJ2-6, with 7 bases matching TRBD2. CDR3 length: 17 amino acids. V trimming: 7 bases; J trimming: 0 bases; junction bases outside the gene matches: 9. CDR1 and CDR2 (germline): SEHNR, FQNEAQ (reference sequence). CDR3 bases: TGTGCCAGCATCACTGCGGGCGGGAGCTCTGGGGCCAACGTCCTGACTTTC. The encoded protein is CASITAGGSSGANVLTF.

This clone was counted a single time. The V call is TRBV7-2, the J call TRBJ2-5; 8 bases match TRBD2. The germline V gene encodes CDR1 SGHTA and CDR2 FQGNSA. The CDR3 runs 12 residues. V shed 6 bases and J 4 bases; nucleotides not matched to a gene: 1. The CDR3 is CASSLAGETQYF. The CDR3 DNA sequence: TGTGCCAGCAGTCTAGCGGGAGAGACCCAGTACTTC.

This chain uses TRBV4-3 with TRBJ2-3, with 8 nucleotides matching TRBD2. V lost 2 bases, J lost 6 bases, and 7 bases stayed unmatched. The germline CDR1 and CDR2 sequences are LGHNA and YSLEER. The CDR3 consists of 15 residues. This chain's CDR3 is CASSQTGTRSDTQYF. The DNA of the CDR3 is TGCGCCAGCAGCCAAACCGGGACTAGGAGTGATACGCAGTATTTT.

This clone came up a few times. The chain is built from TRBV4-2 and TRBJ2-2; 11 bases are shared with TRBD2. Trimming removed 0 bases from V and 4 bases from J; junction bases left unmatched: 13. This CDR3 spans 20 amino acids. Germline V gives CDR1 LGHNA, CDR2 YNFKEQ. The DNA of the CDR3 is TGTGCCAGCAGCCAAGATAGGGTGATGCTAGCGGGAGGTGGCACCGGGGAGCTGTTTTTT. Amino acid sequence: CASSQDRVMLAGGGTGELFF.

The CDR3 region is CASSLVGQGPTDTQYF. As DNA, the CDR3 is TGCGCCAGCAGCTTGGTTGGACAGGGGCCCACAGATACGCAGTATTTT. This chain joins TRBV5-1 and TRBJ2-3; 9 positions match TRBD1. Germline V gene lookup returns CDR1 SGHRS and CDR2 YFSETQ. Trimming removed 0 bases from V and 2 bases from J; junction bases left unmatched: 4. The CDR3 extends over 16 amino acids.

The chain joins TRBV11-2 to TRBJ2-7, with 8 bases fitting TRBD2. Germline V gene data show CDR1 as SGHAT and CDR2 as FQNNGV. The CDR3 covers 15 residues. V lost 1 base, J lost 0 bases, and 2 bases stayed unmatched. This CDR3 is CASSLVGTSSYEQYF. For the CDR3, the DNA is TGTGCCAGCAGCTTAGTTGGGACTAGCTCCTACGAGCAGTACTTC.

The V gene is TRBV28, the J gene TRBJ1-3, with D perhaps TRBD1 (5 bases). Germline V gene sequence: CDR1 MDHEN, CDR2 SYDVKM. The CDR3 totals 12 residues. V was cut by 5 bases and J by 4 bases, with 6 bases left in between. CDR3 DNA: TGTGCCAGCAGTGGGGCCGGAAACACCATATATTTT. It yields the protein CASSGAGNTIYF.

This clone was counted only a few times. V usage is TRBV19 and J usage is TRBJ2-7, with D tentatively TRBD2 (6 bases). The CDR3 contains 15 residues. Trimming cost V 8 bases and J 2 bases, with 19 bases left between them. The germline CDR1 and CDR2 sequences are LNHDA and SQIVND (reference sequence). CDR3 in amino acids: CASRIGSGRAYEQYF. CDR3 DNA sequence: TGTGCCAGTCGAATCGGTTCCGGGAGAGCCTACGAGCAGTACTTC.

In this sample, this clone turned up a few times. The V gene is TRBV7-2, the J gene TRBJ2-5; TRBD1 is a possible D gene (5 bases). The length of the CDR3 is 15 residues. Per the germline V gene, CDR1 is SGHTA and CDR2 is FQGNSA. V dropped 2 bases and J dropped 3 bases, with 13 bases sitting between them. The CDR3 bases are TGTGCCAGCAGCTTATCCAGGGCCAGGGAAGAGACCCAGTACTTC. This translates into CASSLSRAREETQYF.

This rearrangement joins TRBV5-1 to TRBJ2-7; D is possibly TRBD1 (6 bases). Germline V gene data show CDR1 as SGHRS and CDR2 as YFSETQ. The CDR3 runs 14 residues. With 4 bases removed from V and 0 bases from J, the gap between germline ends came to 11 bases. CDR3 amino acids: CASSAFRGSYEQYF. Here the CDR3 DNA reads TGCGCCAGCAGCGCTTTCAGGGGCTCCTACGAGCAGTACTTC. Supplemented by reference TRBV5-1 and TRBJ2-7, the full variable domain reads KAGVTQTPRYLIKTRGQQVTLSCSPISGHRSVSWYQQTPGQGLQFLFEYFSETQRNKGNFPGRFSGRQFSNSRSEMNVSTLELGDSALYLCASSAFRGSYEQYFGPGTRLTVT.